This T cell receptor beta chain was sequenced for a study of cytomegalovirus exposure and HLA in healthy donors. Primers for the PCR totalled 60 Vbeta and 13 Jbeta. The method was immunoSEQ multiplex PCR; TCRdb's version includes in-frame clones alone and lacks a portion of them. Of 150,000 to 200,000 clones in the sample, approximately 78% are singletons; the top ten hold approximately 1.5%. Study results and caveats: Prior analysis indicated that the majority of TCR beta V segments exhibited productivity approximately 90% or approximately 30% of the time. A later analysis reportedly found that, within productive TCRs, an Asian-associated ancestry cluster had fewer N-insertions than the mean observed across the approximately 700 donors. The study recorded over 150 TCR beta chains that were cytomegalovirus-associated.

With regard to this clone: Its cognate antigen is unknown.

The germline V gene has CDR1 SGHNT and CDR2 YYREEE (reference sequence). The CDR3 loop spans 16 amino acids. V was cut by 4 bases and J by 5 bases, with 19 bases left in between. J is TRBJ2-1 and V is TRBV5-4; perhaps TRBD2 as D (6 bases). The clonotype was recovered from a male donor in good health and CMV-seronegative. The sample taken for sequencing was PBMCs. The CDR3 sequence is CASSKGGGAKNNEQFF. The CDR3 nucleotides are TGTGCCAGCAGCAAGGGCGGCGGGGCGAAAAACAATGAGCAGTTCTTC.